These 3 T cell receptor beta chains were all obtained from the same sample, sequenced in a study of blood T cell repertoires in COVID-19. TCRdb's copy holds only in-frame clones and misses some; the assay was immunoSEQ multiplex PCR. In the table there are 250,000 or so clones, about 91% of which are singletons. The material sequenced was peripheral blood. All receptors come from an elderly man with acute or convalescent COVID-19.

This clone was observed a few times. The CDR3 DNA reads as TGTGCCAGCTCACGGAATCGCCAGGGGGCTGAGAATGAAAAACTGTTTTTT. This encodes CASSRNRQGAENEKLFF. The rearrangement joins TRBV18 to TRBJ1-4; 8 nucleotides line up with TRBD1. CDR3 length equals 17 residues. The trim removed 4 bases at V and 5 bases at J, leaving 12 bases unmatched. Germline loops: CDR1 KGHSH, CDR2 LQKENI.

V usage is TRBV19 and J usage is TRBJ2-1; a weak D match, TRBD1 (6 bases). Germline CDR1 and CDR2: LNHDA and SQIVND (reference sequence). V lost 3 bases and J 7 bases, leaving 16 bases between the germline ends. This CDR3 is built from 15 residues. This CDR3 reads CASSMPRGLRNEQFF. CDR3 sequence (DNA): TGTGCCAGTAGTATGCCCAGGGGCCTTCGGAATGAGCAGTTCTTC.

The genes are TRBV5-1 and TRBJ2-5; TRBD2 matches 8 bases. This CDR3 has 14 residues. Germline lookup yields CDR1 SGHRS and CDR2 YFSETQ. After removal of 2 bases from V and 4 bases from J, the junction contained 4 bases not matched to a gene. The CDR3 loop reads CASSFSGARETQYF. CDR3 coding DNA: TGCGCCAGCAGCTTTAGCGGGGCCCGAGAGACCCAGTACTTC.